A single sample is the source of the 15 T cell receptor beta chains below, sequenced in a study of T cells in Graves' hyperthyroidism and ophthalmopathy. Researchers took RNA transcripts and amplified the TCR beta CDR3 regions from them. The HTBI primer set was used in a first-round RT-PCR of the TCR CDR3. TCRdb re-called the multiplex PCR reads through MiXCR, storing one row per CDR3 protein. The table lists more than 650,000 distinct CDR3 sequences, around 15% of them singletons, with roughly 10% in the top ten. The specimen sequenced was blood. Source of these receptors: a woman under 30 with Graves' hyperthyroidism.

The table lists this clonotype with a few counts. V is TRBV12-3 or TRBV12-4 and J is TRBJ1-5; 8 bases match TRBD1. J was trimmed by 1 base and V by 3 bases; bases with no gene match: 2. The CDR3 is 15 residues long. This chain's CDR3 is CASSFQGASNQPQHF. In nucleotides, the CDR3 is TGTGCCAGCAGTTTTCAGGGGGCGAGCAATCAGCCCCAGCATTTT.

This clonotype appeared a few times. The CDR3 DNA is TGTGCCAGCAGCTTAACTGCGGGAGGGCCCCCGTACGGGGAGACCCAGTACTTC. Its protein is CASSLTAGGPPYGETQYF. V usage is TRBV7-3 and J usage is TRBJ2-5; 9 bases align to TRBD2. Germline CDR1 reads SGHTA; CDR2 reads FQGTGA. The CDR3 is made up of 18 amino acids. Trimming at V came to 0 bases and at J to 5 bases, leaving 13 bases not matched to a gene.

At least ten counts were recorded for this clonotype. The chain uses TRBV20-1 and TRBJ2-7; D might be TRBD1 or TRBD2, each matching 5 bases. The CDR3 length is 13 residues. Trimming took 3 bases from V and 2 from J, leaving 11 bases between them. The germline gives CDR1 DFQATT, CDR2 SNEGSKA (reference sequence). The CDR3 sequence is CSARRGATYEQYF. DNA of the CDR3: TGCAGTGCTAGGAGGGGTGCGACCTACGAGCAGTACTTC.

CDR3 bases: TGCGCCAGCAGCTCGACTAGCGGGACCCGCTACGAGCAGTACTTC. It yields the protein CASSSTSGTRYEQYF. The rearrangement joins TRBV5-1 to TRBJ2-7; the match to TRBD2 covers 11 bases. Unmatched junction bases numbered 5, after V lost 3 bases and J lost 3 bases. Germline V gene data show CDR1 as SGHRS and CDR2 as YFSETQ. The CDR3 covers 15 residues.

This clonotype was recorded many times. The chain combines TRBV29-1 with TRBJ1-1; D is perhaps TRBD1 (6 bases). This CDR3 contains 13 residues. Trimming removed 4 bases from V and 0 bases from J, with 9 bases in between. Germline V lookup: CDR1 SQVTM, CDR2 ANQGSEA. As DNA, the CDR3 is TGCAGCGTTGTGTCAGGGGTGAACACTGAAGCTTTCTTT. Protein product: CSVVSGVNTEAFF. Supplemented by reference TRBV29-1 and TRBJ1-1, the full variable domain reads SAVISQKPSRDICQRGTSLTIQCQVDSQVTMMFWYRQQPGQSLTLIATANQGSEATYESGFVIDKFPISRPNLTFSTLTVSNMSPEDSSIYLCSVVSGVNTEAFFGQGTRLTVV.

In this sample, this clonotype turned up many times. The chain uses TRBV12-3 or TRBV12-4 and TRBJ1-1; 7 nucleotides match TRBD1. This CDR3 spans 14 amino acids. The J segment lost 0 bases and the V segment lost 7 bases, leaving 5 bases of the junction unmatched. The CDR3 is CASIPTGVNTEAFF. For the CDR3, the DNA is TGTGCCAGCATCCCCACAGGGGTGAACACTGAAGCTTTCTTT.

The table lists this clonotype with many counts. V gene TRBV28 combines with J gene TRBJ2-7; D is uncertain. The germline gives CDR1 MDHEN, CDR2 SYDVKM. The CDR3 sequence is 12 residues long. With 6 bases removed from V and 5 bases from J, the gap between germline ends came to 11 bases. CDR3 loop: CASRPPWDEQYF. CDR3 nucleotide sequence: TGTGCCAGCAGGCCTCCGTGGGACGAGCAGTACTTC.

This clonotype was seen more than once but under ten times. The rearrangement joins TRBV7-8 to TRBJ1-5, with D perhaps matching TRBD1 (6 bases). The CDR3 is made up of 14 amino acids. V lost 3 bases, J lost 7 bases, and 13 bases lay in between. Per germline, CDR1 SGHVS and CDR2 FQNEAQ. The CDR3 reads CASSLRGVRQPQHF. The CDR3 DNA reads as TGTGCCAGCAGCTTGAGGGGGGTAAGGCAGCCCCAGCATTTT.

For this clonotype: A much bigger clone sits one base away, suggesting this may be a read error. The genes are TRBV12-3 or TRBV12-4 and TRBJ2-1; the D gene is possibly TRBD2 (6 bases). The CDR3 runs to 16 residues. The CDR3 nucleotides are TGTGCCAGCAGTTACCCCGGGAGCGGCACCTACAATAAGCAGTTCTTC. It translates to CASSYPGSGTYNKQFF.

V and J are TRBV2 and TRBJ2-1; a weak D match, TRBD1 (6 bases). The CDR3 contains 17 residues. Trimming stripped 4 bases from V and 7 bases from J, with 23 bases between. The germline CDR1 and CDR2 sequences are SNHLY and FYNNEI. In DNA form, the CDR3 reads TGTGCCAGCAGTGGAGTTTCGCGGACAGAATCCCGGAATGAGCAGTTCTTC. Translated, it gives CASSGVSRTESRNEQFF.

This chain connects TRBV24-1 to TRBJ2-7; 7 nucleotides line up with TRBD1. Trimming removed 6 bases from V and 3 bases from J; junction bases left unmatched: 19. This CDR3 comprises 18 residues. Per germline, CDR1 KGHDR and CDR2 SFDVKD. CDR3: CATSTQRPQGESGYEQYF. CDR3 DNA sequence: TGTGCCACCAGTACCCAAAGACCCCAGGGGGAAAGTGGCTACGAGCAGTACTTC.

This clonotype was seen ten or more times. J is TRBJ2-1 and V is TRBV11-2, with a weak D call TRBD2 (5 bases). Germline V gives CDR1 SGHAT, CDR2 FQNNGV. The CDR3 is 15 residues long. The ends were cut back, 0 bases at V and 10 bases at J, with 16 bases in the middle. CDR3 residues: CASSLEGFPRGEQFF. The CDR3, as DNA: TGTGCCAGCAGCTTAGAGGGCTTCCCCCGGGGAGAGCAGTTCTTC.

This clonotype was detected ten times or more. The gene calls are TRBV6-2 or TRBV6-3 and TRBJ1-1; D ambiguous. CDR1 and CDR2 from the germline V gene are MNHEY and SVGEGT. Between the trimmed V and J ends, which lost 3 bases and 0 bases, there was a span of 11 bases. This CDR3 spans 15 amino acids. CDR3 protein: CASSYGLSMNTEAFF. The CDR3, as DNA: TGTGCCAGCAGTTATGGGCTCTCCATGAACACTGAAGCTTTCTTT.

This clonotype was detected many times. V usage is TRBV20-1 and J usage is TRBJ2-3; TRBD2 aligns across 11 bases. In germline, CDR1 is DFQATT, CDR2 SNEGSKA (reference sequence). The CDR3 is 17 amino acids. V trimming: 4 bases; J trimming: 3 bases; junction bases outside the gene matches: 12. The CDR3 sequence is CSATLPGTSGRTDTQYF. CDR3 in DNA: TGCAGTGCTACACTGCCCGGGACTAGCGGCAGAACAGATACGCAGTATTTT.

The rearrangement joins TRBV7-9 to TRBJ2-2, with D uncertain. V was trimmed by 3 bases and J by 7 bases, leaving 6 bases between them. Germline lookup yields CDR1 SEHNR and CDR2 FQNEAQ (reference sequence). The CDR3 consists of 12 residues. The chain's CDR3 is CASSLFGGELFF. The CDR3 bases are TGTGCCAGCAGCTTGTTCGGCGGGGAGCTGTTTTTT. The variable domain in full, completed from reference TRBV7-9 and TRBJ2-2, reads DTGVSQNPRHKITKRGQNVTFRCDPISEHNRLYWYRQTLGQGPEFLTYFQNEAQLEKSRLLSDRFSAERPKGSFSTLEIQRTEQGDSAMYLCASSLFGGELFFGEGSRLTVL.